Presented here are 13 T cell receptor beta chains from one specimen sequenced in a study of vaccination and CD4 T cells after COVID-19. Cultured CD4+ T-cell DNA underwent Oncomine TCR Beta short-read sequencing. TCRdb re-analysed the PCR reads in MiXCR, keeping a single row per CDR3 protein. This table holds over 12,000 distinct CDR3 sequences, just over 55% found once. These receptors are not linked to any known antigen. Specified treatment: roughly 11-day PBMC culture with coronavirus spike peptide pools or control peptides (ViraFEST assay). Source material: CD4+ T cells from blood, cultured in vitro. These TCRs come from a human donor who had recovered from COVID-19.

This clonotype occurred a few times. The chain combines TRBV7-2 with TRBJ1-5; D not certain. The V and J ends lost 3 bases and 0 bases respectively, with 12 bases between them. This CDR3 comprises 16 residues. CDR1 is SGHTA and CDR2 is FQGNSA in the germline V gene. The CDR3: CASSFGGIHSNQPQHF. The CDR3, as DNA: TGTGCCAGCAGCTTCGGAGGGATCCATAGCAATCAGCCCCAGCATTTT.

This chain uses TRBV12-3 or TRBV12-4 with TRBJ2-5, with D unresolved. V lost 3 bases and J lost 1, with 9 bases in between. The CDR3 sequence is 14 residues long. The CDR3 DNA follows: TGTGCCAGCAGTTTTCGGGCAGGCCAAGAGACCCAGTACTTC. Encoded protein: CASSFRAGQETQYF.

This chain uses TRBV12-3 or TRBV12-4 with TRBJ1-5; no clear D gene. Deletions cut 7 bases from V and 3 bases from J, with 10 bases between. The CDR3 has 13 residues. The CDR3 coding sequence is TGTGCCAGCACTTCGGGCCTCAATCAGCCCCAGCATTTT. Translating it yields CASTSGLNQPQHF.

This clonotype has just a few counts. This chain uses TRBV20-1 with TRBJ1-2, with 7 bases matching TRBD1. Losses at the gene ends were 6 bases for V and 5 bases for J; bases not matched to a gene: 6. The V gene's germline CDR1 is DFQATT and CDR2 SNEGSKA (reference sequence). This CDR3 contains 12 residues. The chain's CDR3 is CSAQTGPYGYTF. In nucleotides, the CDR3 is TGCAGTGCCCAGACAGGGCCTTATGGCTACACCTTC.

The chain employs TRBV4-1 and TRBJ1-2; D may be TRBD1 (6 bases). This CDR3 is built from 14 residues. CDR1 is MGHRA and CDR2 is YSYEKL in the germline V gene. V gave up 4 bases and J gave up 4 bases, with 13 bases separating them. The CDR3 DNA reads as TGCGCCAGCAGCCCCGGGCAAGGGGGCTATGGCTACACCTTC. Amino acids: CASSPGQGGYGYTF.

This CDR3 reads CASSDDRNTGELFF. CDR3 DNA sequence: TGTGCCAGCAGTGACGACAGAAACACCGGGGAGCTGTTTTTT. The chain employs TRBV2 and TRBJ2-2; TRBD1 is a possible D gene (5 bases). Germline CDR1 reads SNHLY; CDR2 reads FYNNEI. Trimming removed 3 bases from V and 2 bases from J, with 7 bases in between. This CDR3 region has 14 residues.

This clonotype has just a few counts. The V gene is TRBV15, the J gene TRBJ1-1; the D is unclear. V was clipped by 0 bases and J by 8 bases, with 10 bases between them. The CDR3 has 13 amino acids. In germline, CDR1 is LNHNV, CDR2 YYDKDF (reference sequence). CDR3: CATSREGSREAFF. The CDR3 DNA reads TGTGCCACCAGCAGAGAGGGCAGTCGAGAAGCTTTCTTT.

The CDR3 DNA reads TGTGCCAGCACAAATCCGGGACAGGGACACCTTAACTATGGCTACACCTTC. This codes for CASTNPGQGHLNYGYTF. This chain connects TRBV7-9 to TRBJ1-2, with TRBD1 matching over 9 bases. The J segment lost 1 base and the V segment lost 7 bases, leaving 13 bases of the junction unmatched. This CDR3 comprises 17 residues. CDR1 and CDR2 from the germline V gene are SEHNR and FQNEAQ (reference sequence).

By proportion, this clonotype is medium-sized. The rearrangement uses TRBV5-1 and TRBJ2-3, with D uncertain. Trimming removed 0 bases at V and 1 base at J, with 6 bases between. CDR1 and CDR2 (germline): SGHRS, YFSETQ. This CDR3 region has 14 residues. The CDR3, as DNA: TGCGCCAGCAGCTTGGATGGCGGCACAGATACGCAGTATTTT. Its protein is CASSLDGGTDTQYF. The full variable domain, with the rest looked up from reference TRBV5-1 and TRBJ2-3, is KAGVTQTPRYLIKTRGQQVTLSCSPISGHRSVSWYQQTPGQGLQFLFEYFSETQRNKGNFPGRFSGRQFSNSRSEMNVSTLELGDSALYLCASSLDGGTDTQYFGPGTRLTVL.

This chain joins TRBV6-2 or TRBV6-3 and TRBJ2-7; D may correspond to TRBD1 or TRBD2 (5 bases each). CDR3 length equals 18 residues. Trimming removed 0 bases from V and 3 bases from J, with 21 bases in between. Germline CDR1 and CDR2: MNHEY and SVGEGT. Written as DNA, the CDR3 is TGTGCCAGCAGTTACTCGAAACCCAACTCCCGAGGGGTCTACGAGCAGTACTTC. Residues: CASSYSKPNSRGVYEQYF.

Comments on this clonotype: An end of the junction differs from the germline gene, which may be a read error. V usage is TRBV15 and J usage is TRBJ2-7, with a weak D call TRBD2 (5 bases). This CDR3 contains 14 residues. Germline values: CDR1 LNHNV, CDR2 YYDKDF (reference sequence). The CDR3 DNA sequence: TGTACCACCAGCGGTGGCTTCCGCGGCTACGAGCAGTACTTC. Translated, it gives CTTSGGFRGYEQYF.

This clonotype occurred a few times. The J gene is TRBJ2-5, the V gene TRBV20-1; a possible D gene is TRBD1 (6 bases). Germline CDR1 reads DFQATT; CDR2 reads SNEGSKA (reference sequence). The CDR3 has 11 amino acids. CDR3 coding DNA: TGCAGCGGACAGATTGAAGAGACCCAGTACTTC. This gives the protein CSGQIEETQYF.

This clonotype showed up just a few times. The chain joins TRBV20-1 to TRBJ2-2, with D uncertain. Germline CDR1 and CDR2: DFQATT and SNEGSKA (reference sequence). The CDR3 covers 12 residues. Trimming shortened V by 0 bases and J by 6 bases, and 5 bases separated the two germline ends. The CDR3 protein is CSAREGPGELFF. DNA for the CDR3: TGCAGTGCTAGAGAGGGCCCCGGGGAGCTGTTTTTT.